These 31 T cell receptor beta chains were sequenced from one sample in a study of cytomegalovirus exposure and HLA in healthy donors. It was with 60 Vbeta and 13 Jbeta primers that the PCR ran. Method: immunoSEQ multiplex PCR; TCRdb's copy keeps in-frame clones and lacks some. The sample has around 71,000 clones; the top ten hold roughly 1.7%. Sequenced: PBMCs. The source of these receptors is a woman aged 25-40 years in good health and CMV-seronegative.

The chain combines TRBV20-1 with TRBJ2-7; D ambiguous. V was shortened by 5 bases and J by 4 bases, with 9 bases between the two germline ends. Germline V gene sequence: CDR1 DFQATT, CDR2 SNEGSKA (reference sequence). This CDR3 region has 11 residues. The CDR3 here is CSAPLVYEQYF. CDR3 coding DNA: TGCAGTGCTCCTCTAGTATACGAGCAGTACTTC.

The chain has TRBV18 and TRBJ1-3; D possibly corresponds to TRBD1 (5 bases). Deletions cut 5 bases from V and 0 bases from J, with 11 bases between. This CDR3 contains 15 residues. Looked up from germline, CDR1 is KGHSH and CDR2 is LQKENI. The CDR3 protein is CASSGGSPSGNTIYF. CDR3 DNA: TGTGCCAGCTCAGGGGGGAGCCCCTCTGGAAACACCATATATTTT.

The chain couples TRBV28 to TRBJ2-5; TRBD2 is a possible D gene (5 bases). V shed 1 base and J shed 5 bases, with 8 bases lying between them. This CDR3 is 13 amino acids long. Germline V gene lookup returns CDR1 MDHEN and CDR2 SYDVKM. The CDR3 sequence is CASSLSGIETQYF. The CDR3, as DNA: TGTGCCAGCAGTTTATCGGGGATCGAGACCCAGTACTTC.

This chain links TRBV29-1 with TRBJ2-1; D perhaps matches TRBD2 (6 bases). Germline CDR1 SQVTM, CDR2 ANQGSEA. This CDR3 contains 13 residues. V lost 3 bases and J 8 bases, leaving 14 bases between the germline ends. CDR3: CSVDASGVDEQFF. The CDR3 bases are TGCAGCGTTGATGCCTCGGGGGTCGATGAGCAGTTCTTC.

This chain's CDR3 is CASSWDTSGSSQYF. The CDR3 DNA follows: TGTGCCAGCAGCTGGGACACTAGCGGGAGCTCGCAGTATTTT. This chain uses TRBV5-6 with TRBJ2-3; 11 nucleotides align to TRBD2. V gave up 3 bases and J gave up 10 bases; unmatched junction bases: 7. Germline CDR1 SGHDT, CDR2 YYEEEE. CDR3 length: 14 residues.

This chain connects TRBV1 to TRBJ2-7; the table's D call, TRBD1, has no DNA check behind it. TRBV1 is a pseudogene locus. The CDR3 has 14 residues. The DNA of the CDR3 is TGCACCAGCAGGCGGACAGGCCACGCCTACGAGCAGTACTTC. It yields the protein CTSRRTGHAYEQYF.

The chain couples TRBV9 to TRBJ2-1, with D possibly matching TRBD1 (6 bases). The CDR3 covers 14 residues. Germline V gene data show CDR1 as SGDLS and CDR2 as YYNGEE. Trimming took off 4 bases at V and 7 bases at J, with 15 bases between the two ends. The CDR3 is CASSPLGGMNEQFF. CDR3 in DNA: TGTGCCAGCAGCCCCTTAGGGGGAATGAATGAGCAGTTCTTC.

The chain carries TRBV7-9 and TRBJ1-1, with D hard to call. Trimming removed 1 base at V and 6 bases at J, with 9 bases between. The germline V gene encodes CDR1 SEHNR and CDR2 FQNEAQ (reference sequence). The CDR3 sequence is 13 residues long. CDR3 sequence reads: CASSLVGGSEAFF. The CDR3 DNA reads as TGTGCCAGCAGCTTAGTGGGAGGCTCTGAAGCTTTCTTT.

The rearrangement uses TRBV4-3 and TRBJ2-7, with 7 bases matching TRBD1. Germline V lookup: CDR1 LGHNA, CDR2 YSLEER. The junction had 11 bases not matched to a gene; V was cut back by 3 bases and J by 3 bases. The CDR3 length is 16 residues. CDR3 region: CASSHRVRDSDYEQYF. DNA for the CDR3: TGCGCCAGCAGCCACCGTGTCCGGGACAGCGACTACGAGCAGTACTTC.

This chain uses TRBV18 with TRBJ1-1; 7 bases are a match to TRBD1. This CDR3 is built from 14 residues. CDR1 KGHSH and CDR2 LQKENI come from the germline V gene. After removal of 5 bases from V and 4 bases from J, the junction contained 7 bases not matched to a gene. The CDR3: CASSSQGVGTEAFF. CDR3 nucleotides: TGTGCCAGCTCATCCCAGGGGGTGGGCACTGAAGCTTTCTTT.

This chain uses TRBV27 with TRBJ2-7; 8 bases line up with TRBD1. Germline CDR1 is MNHEY and CDR2 is SMNVEV (reference sequence). CDR3 length: 15 residues. Germline trimming cut 6 bases from V and 3 bases from J; bases unmatched to any gene: 10. CDR3 bases: TGTGCCAGCAGCCCCGACAGGGGATCGATCTACGAGCAGTACTTC. Protein: CASSPDRGSIYEQYF.

The rearrangement uses TRBV6-5 and TRBJ2-7, with TRBD2 matching 10 bases. Germline V CDR1 and CDR2: MNHEY, SVGAGI. CDR3 size: 15 residues. The trim removed 6 bases at V and 7 bases at J, leaving 12 bases unmatched. CDR3 nucleotides: TGTGCCAGCAGAGCGCCCAGCGGGAGGGCGATAGAGCAGTACTTC. It specifies CASRAPSGRAIEQYF.

This chain connects TRBV15 to TRBJ1-1; weak D call: TRBD1 (5 bases). The V end was cut by 6 bases, the J end by 5 bases, with 13 bases between. CDR1 is LNHNV, CDR2 YYDKDF, per germline (reference sequence). The CDR3 runs 13 residues. The DNA for the CDR3 is TGTGCCACCAGGCGAAAAGGACAAACTGAAGCTTTCTTT. Translating it yields CATRRKGQTEAFF.

The rearrangement links TRBV28 to TRBJ1-6; TRBD1 agrees at 7 bases. Germline trimming cut 6 bases from V and 7 bases from J; bases unmatched to any gene: 6. CDR1 MDHEN and CDR2 SYDVKM come from the germline V gene. The CDR3 loop spans 14 amino acids. CDR3 sequence (DNA): TGTGCCAGCAGGCACAGGGGCGGGAATTCACCCCTCCACTTT. It translates to CASRHRGGNSPLHF.

This rearrangement joins TRBV29-1 to TRBJ2-7, with D unclear. V shed 5 bases and J shed 7 bases, with 12 bases lying between them. Germline-derived CDR1 and CDR2 are SQVTM and ANQGSEA. The CDR3 length is 11 residues. The CDR3 coding sequence is TGCAGCGTTCCCGTAGCTAGGGAGCAGTACTTC. Translation: CSVPVAREQYF.

V gene TRBV7-3 combines with J gene TRBJ2-2; 9 positions match TRBD1. V shed 6 bases and J 7 bases; nucleotides not matched to a gene: 6. This CDR3 is 14 amino acids long. Germline CDR1 reads SGHTA; CDR2 reads FQGTGA. The CDR3 sequence is CASRGTGLGGELFF. DNA of the CDR3: TGTGCCAGCAGGGGGACAGGGTTGGGCGGGGAGCTGTTTTTT.

The chain joins TRBV5-4 to TRBJ1-2; D is perhaps TRBD1 (6 bases). The ends were cut back, 0 bases at V and 8 bases at J, with 11 bases in the middle. Germline-derived CDR1 and CDR2 are SGHNT and YYREEE (reference sequence). The CDR3 runs to 13 residues. CDR3 sequence reads: CASSLGTEGGYTF. The DNA of the CDR3 is TGTGCCAGCAGCTTGGGGACAGAAGGCGGCTACACCTTC.

The genes are TRBV6-5 and TRBJ2-1, with a weak D call TRBD1 (5 bases). Trimming took off 8 bases at V and 8 bases at J, with 13 bases between the two ends. In germline, CDR1 is MNHEY, CDR2 SVGAGI. The CDR3 spans 12 residues. Here the CDR3 DNA reads TGTGCCAGCGCCGGGTGGGGCGATGAGCAGTTCTTC. This gives the protein CASAGWGDEQFF.

The V gene is TRBV27, the J gene TRBJ2-7, with 7 bases fitting TRBD1. J was trimmed by 3 bases and V by 5 bases; bases with no gene match: 4. The CDR3 has 13 residues. In germline, CDR1 is MNHEY, CDR2 SMNVEV (reference sequence). In DNA form, the CDR3 reads TGTGCCAGCAGTGACAGGGCGGACTACGAGCAGTACTTC. It codes for CASSDRADYEQYF.

V usage is TRBV2 and J usage is TRBJ2-7; 7 positions match TRBD2. This CDR3 is 12 amino acids long. Germline CDR1 reads SNHLY; CDR2 reads FYNNEI. The J segment lost 2 bases and the V segment lost 6 bases, leaving 1 base of the junction unmatched. The CDR3 sequence is CASRAGPYEQYF. DNA of the CDR3: TGTGCCAGCAGAGCGGGACCCTACGAGCAGTACTTC.

The V and J genes are TRBV29-1 and TRBJ2-1, with TRBD2 matching over 11 bases. J was trimmed by 0 bases and V by 8 bases; bases with no gene match: 9. This CDR3 is 16 amino acids long. The germline CDR1 and CDR2 sequences are SQVTM and ANQGSEA. The CDR3 here is CSFEGTSGSSYNEQFF. CDR3 bases: TGCAGCTTCGAAGGGACTAGCGGAAGCTCCTACAATGAGCAGTTCTTC.

CDR3 in DNA: TGTGCCAGCAGCCCGAGGACAGGGTGGGAGACCCAGTACTTC. Translation gives CASSPRTGWETQYF. The chain is built from TRBV7-2 and TRBJ2-5, with 8 bases aligning to TRBD1. V gave up 5 bases and J gave up 5 bases; unmatched junction bases: 7. CDR3 length: 14 amino acids. The germline gives CDR1 SGHTA, CDR2 FQGNSA.

The CDR3, as DNA: TGTGCCAGCGGCAGGCCCTACGAGCAGTACTTC. Translation gives CASGRPYEQYF. The chain joins TRBV7-2 to TRBJ2-7; D remains ambiguous. V was clipped by 8 bases and J by 2 bases, with 7 bases between them. CDR1 and CDR2 from the germline V gene are SGHTA and FQGNSA. The CDR3 has 11 amino acids.

This chain joins TRBV5-4 and TRBJ1-4, with 7 bases identical to TRBD1. Germline CDR1 and CDR2: SGHNT and YYREEE (reference sequence). This CDR3 has 14 amino acids. V was clipped by 5 bases and J by 8 bases; unmatched bases: 9. The chain's CDR3 is CASRSEGAREKLFF. CDR3 sequence (DNA): TGTGCCAGCAGATCCGAGGGGGCGCGGGAAAAACTGTTTTTT.

This chain's CDR3 is CAGRLEGDYGYTF. CDR3 nucleotide sequence: TGTGCCGGGCGCCTGGAAGGGGACTATGGCTACACCTTC. The chain has TRBV2 and TRBJ1-2, with D maybe TRBD1 (5 bases). CDR1 is SNHLY and CDR2 is FYNNEI in the germline V gene. This CDR3 contains 13 residues. Deletions cut 11 bases from V and 3 bases from J, with 16 bases between.

In DNA, the CDR3 is TGCGCCAGTCGACAGGGCTCCTACGAGCAGTACTTC. Protein sequence: CASRQGSYEQYF. This chain joins TRBV10-2 and TRBJ2-7; TRBD1 matches 7 bases. Per germline, CDR1 WSHSY and CDR2 SAAADI. The CDR3 is made up of 12 amino acids. V was clipped by 9 bases and J by 0 bases; unmatched bases: 2.

The genes are TRBV6-6 and TRBJ1-6; no clear D gene. Per the germline V gene, CDR1 is MNHNY and CDR2 is SVGAGI (reference sequence). Trimming shortened V by 6 bases and J by 8 bases, and 17 bases separated the two germline ends. The CDR3 has 15 residues. The chain's CDR3 is CASSYGITGDSPLHF. The CDR3, as DNA: TGTGCCAGCAGCTACGGGATCACCGGGGATTCACCCCTCCACTTT.

The J gene is TRBJ1-2, the V gene TRBV9, with TRBD1 matching 12 bases. From germline, CDR1 is SGDLS and CDR2 YYNGEE. The CDR3 is 14 amino acids. The J segment lost 3 bases and the V segment lost 6 bases, leaving 3 bases of the junction unmatched. The CDR3 nucleotides read TGTGCCAGCACCGGGACAGGGGGCGACTATGGCTACACCTTC. It encodes CASTGTGGDYGYTF.

The CDR3 spells CASSSSGRLAGEIGDIQYF. In DNA, the CDR3 is TGTGCCAGCAGCTCCTCGGGAAGACTAGCGGGAGAGATAGGAGACATTCAGTACTTC. V and J are TRBV7-3 and TRBJ2-4, with 12 bases that match TRBD2. Trimming took 4 bases from V and 8 from J; bases not matched to a gene: 18. From germline, CDR1 is SGHTA and CDR2 FQGTGA. The length of the CDR3 is 19 residues.

The chain combines TRBV19 with TRBJ2-1; 8 bases line up with TRBD1. Germline-derived CDR1 and CDR2 are LNHDA and SQIVND (reference sequence). This CDR3 spans 16 amino acids. V was pared by 2 bases and J by 0 bases, with 3 bases of the junction left unmatched. CDR3 sequence (DNA): TGTGCCAGTAGTATACAAGGACAGGGCTCCTACAATGAGCAGTTCTTC. It yields the protein CASSIQGQGSYNEQFF.

The V and J genes are TRBV28 and TRBJ1-1; D unclear. In germline, CDR1 is MDHEN, CDR2 SYDVKM. The V end was cut by 6 bases, the J end by 2 bases, with 10 bases between. The CDR3 runs 13 residues. The CDR3 reads CASSGSPNTEAFF. The CDR3 DNA follows: TGTGCCAGCAGCGGGAGCCCCAACACTGAAGCTTTCTTT.